This record covers a single T cell receptor beta chain. Trimming cost V 1 base and J 10 bases, with 13 bases left between them. The CDR3 extends over 13 amino acids. Per germline, CDR1 SGHDN and CDR2 FVKESK. The data derive from a study of blood T cell repertoires in COVID-19. On the study more broadly: T cells, B-cell-depleted T cells, or PBMCs supplied cDNA or gDNA.

The table came from immunoSEQ multiplex PCR; TCRdb's copy has only in-frame clones and leaves some out. Of around 250,000 clones listed, 89% are singletons. This receptor was taken from a woman in her thirties or forties who had recovered from COVID-19. The sequenced material came from peripheral blood. The V and J genes are TRBV14 and TRBJ1-1; maybe TRBD1 (6 bases). Here the CDR3 reads CASSQGLGAGAFF. For the CDR3, the DNA is TGTGCCAGCAGCCAAGGGTTGGGGGCCGGAGCTTTCTTT.